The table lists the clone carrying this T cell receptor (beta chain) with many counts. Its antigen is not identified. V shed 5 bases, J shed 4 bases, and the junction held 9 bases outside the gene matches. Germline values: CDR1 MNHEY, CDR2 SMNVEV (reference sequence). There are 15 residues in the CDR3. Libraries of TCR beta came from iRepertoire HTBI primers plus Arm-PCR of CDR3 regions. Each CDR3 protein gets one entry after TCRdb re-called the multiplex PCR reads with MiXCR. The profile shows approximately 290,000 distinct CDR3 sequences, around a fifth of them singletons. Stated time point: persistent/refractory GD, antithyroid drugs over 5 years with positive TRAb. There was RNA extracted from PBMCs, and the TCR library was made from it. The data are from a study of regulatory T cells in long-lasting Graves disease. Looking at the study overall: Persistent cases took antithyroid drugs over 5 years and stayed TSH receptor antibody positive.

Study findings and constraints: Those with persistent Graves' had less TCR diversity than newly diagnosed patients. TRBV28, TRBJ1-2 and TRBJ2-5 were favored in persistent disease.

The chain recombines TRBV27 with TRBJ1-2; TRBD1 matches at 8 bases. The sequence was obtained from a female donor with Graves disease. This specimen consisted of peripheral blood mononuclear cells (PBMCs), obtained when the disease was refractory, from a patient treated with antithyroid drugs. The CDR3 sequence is CASSPAAGGSYGYTF. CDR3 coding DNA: TGTGCCAGCAGTCCAGCGGCAGGGGGCAGCTATGGCTACACCTTC.